These T cell receptor beta chains were read from a single sample in a study of blood T cell repertoires in COVID-19. TCRdb's copy holds only in-frame clones and misses some; the assay was immunoSEQ multiplex PCR. Of approximately 68,000 clones in the sample, more than 75% were seen once. The sequenced sample was peripheral blood. The origin of the receptors is a man aged 65 to 85 with active or convalescent COVID-19. The CDR3 runs from the conserved cysteine through the conserved F or W. The D gene is left open where the match is weak. Size tells how often a clone was seen (once, few, many) or the class of an expanded clone, and some rows leave it out.

NA | TRBJ1-3 | TRBD1 | TRBV5-1 | CASATGAGNTIYF | TGCGCCAGTGCCACAGGGGCTGGAAACACCATATATTTT
NA | TRBJ2-2 | NA | TRBV28 | CASSLRLANTGELFF | TGTGCCAGCAGTTTAAGGCTAGCAAACACCGGGGAGCTGTTTTTT
NA | TRBJ2-2 | NA | TRBV25-1 | CASSLGTGELFF | TGTGCCAGCAGTCTCGGCACCGGGGAGCTGTTTTTT
NA | TRBJ2-7 | NA | TRBV28 | CASSSSGGTYEQYF | TGTGCCAGCAGTTCCAGCGGAGGGACCTACGAGCAGTACTTC
few | TRBJ1-6 | NA | TRBV9 | CASSVEANSPLHF | TGTGCCAGCAGCGTAGAAGCCAATTCACCCCTCCACTTT
NA | TRBJ1-2 | NA | TRBV19 | CASYQGNYGYTF | TGTGCCAGTTATCAGGGGAACTATGGCTACACCTTC
NA | TRBJ2-7 | NA | TRBV18 | CASSPSGNEQYF | TGTGCCAGCTCACCATCGGGAAACGAGCAGTACTTC
NA | TRBJ2-3 | TRBD1 | TRBV9 | CASSVGGQPDTQYF | TGTGCCAGCAGCGTAGGGGGACAGCCAGATACGCAGTATTTT
few | TRBJ2-3 | NA | TRBV7-9 | CASSWGRTDTQYF | TGTGCCAGCAGCTGGGGGCGCACAGATACGCAGTATTTT
NA | TRBJ2-7 | TRBD2 | TRBV3-1/TRBV3-2 | CASSQSSGDSYEQYF | TGTGCCAGCAGCCAATCAAGCGGGGACTCCTACGAGCAGTACTTC
NA | TRBJ1-6 | TRBD1 | TRBV10-3 | CAISARQGLGSPLHF | TGTGCCATCAGCGCAAGACAGGGTTTAGGTTCACCCCTCCACTTT
NA | TRBJ2-1 | TRBD2 | TRBV29-1 | CSVEIGLAGGISYNEQFF | TGCAGCGTTGAAATAGGCCTAGCGGGAGGAATCTCCTACAATGAGCAGTTCTTC
NA | TRBJ1-4 | NA | TRBV5-1 | CASSDMFGGAEKLFF | TGCGCCAGCAGCGATATGTTTGGGGGCGCGGAAAAACTGTTTTTT
NA | TRBJ1-5 | NA | TRBV19 | CASSISGLSNQPQHF | TGTGCCAGTAGTATCTCAGGGCTTAGCAATCAGCCCCAGCATTTT
NA | TRBJ2-3 | TRBD1 | TRBV5-1 | CASSIQGISVADTQYF | TGCGCCAGCAGCATACAGGGGATTAGTGTAGCAGATACGCAGTATTTT
NA | TRBJ2-6 | TRBD1 | TRBV9 | CASSVGQGISGANVLTF | TGTGCCAGCAGCGTCGGACAGGGGATATCTGGGGCCAACGTCCTGACTTTC
NA | TRBJ1-5 | TRBD1 | TRBV2 | CATGTGGLNQPQHF | TGTGCCACTGGAACAGGGGGCCTTAATCAGCCCCAGCATTTT
NA | TRBJ2-1 | TRBD2 | TRBV19 | CASHLPASGSFSYNEQFF | TGTGCCAGTCATCTCCCCGCTAGCGGGAGTTTCTCCTACAATGAGCAGTTCTTC
NA | TRBJ2-3 | TRBD1 | TRBV5-6 | CASSRRTTGLDTQYF | TGTGCCAGCAGCCGACGAACGACAGGGCTAGATACGCAGTATTTT
NA | TRBJ1-2 | TRBD1 | TRBV3-1/TRBV3-2 | CASSQGTGRGGYTF | TGTGCCAGCAGCCAAGGGACAGGACGTGGTGGCTACACCTTC
few | TRBJ1-1 | NA | TRBV19 | CASSLLVETEAFF | TGTGCCAGTAGCCTCCTCGTAGAAACTGAAGCTTTCTTT
NA | TRBJ1-2 | TRBD1 | TRBV28 | CASFLGQGNGYTF | TGTGCCAGCTTCCTGGGACAGGGGAATGGCTACACCTTC
NA | TRBJ2-1 | TRBD1 | TRBV7-3 | CASSLTGTGVKDEQFF | TGTGCCAGCAGCTTAACGGGGACAGGGGTTAAGGATGAGCAGTTCTTC
NA | TRBJ1-4 | TRBD1 | TRBV2 | CASGTGVEKLFF | TGTGCCAGCGGGACAGGGGTCGAAAAACTGTTTTTT
few | TRBJ2-7 | TRBD2 | TRBV6-2/TRBV6-3 | CASSPRGSGGTYEQYF | TGTGCCAGCAGCCCCCGGGGTAGCGGGGGCACCTACGAGCAGTACTTC
NA | TRBJ2-3 | NA | TRBV10-2 | CASSGSRRGTQYF | TGCGCCAGCAGTGGATCCCGGAGGGGTACGCAGTATTTT
once | TRBJ1-5 | NA | TRBV19 | CASSPPPGGNQPQHF | TGTGCCAGTAGCCCCCCACCGGGTGGCAATCAGCCCCAGCATTTT
NA | TRBJ2-7 | TRBD2 | TRBV13 | CASSPRAGGEQYF | TGTGCCAGCAGCCCAAGAGCGGGAGGCGAGCAGTACTTC
once | TRBJ1-3 | TRBD1 | TRBV25-1 | CASSTGAPSTIYF | TGTGCCAGCAGTACAGGGGCTCCCAGCACCATATATTTT
NA | TRBJ2-7 | TRBD2 | TRBV28 | CASTTPGGDTYEQYF | TGTGCCAGCACTACCCCGGGAGGGGATACCTACGAGCAGTACTTC
NA | TRBJ1-1 | TRBD1 | TRBV7-3 | CASSDGLPGQFAEAFF | TGTGCCAGCAGCGACGGTTTACCGGGACAGTTCGCTGAAGCTTTCTTT
NA | TRBJ2-3 | NA | TRBV6-5 | CATGWGSTDTQYF | TGTGCCACGGGGTGGGGAAGCACAGATACGCAGTATTTT
once | TRBJ1-1 | NA | TRBV5-5 | CASSLVQGMNTEAFF | TGTGCCAGCAGCTTGGTGCAGGGGATGAACACTGAAGCTTTCTTT
few | TRBJ1-6 | NA | TRBV21-1 | CASNKLEQGPTGRNSPLHF | TGTGCCAGCAACAAACTAGAACAAGGGCCGACAGGTCGGAATTCACCCCTCCACTTT
NA | TRBJ2-3 | TRBD2 | TRBV28 | CASRKKVGGSADTQYF | TGTGCCAGCAGGAAAAAGGTCGGCGGGAGTGCAGATACGCAGTATTTT
once | TRBJ2-3 | TRBD2 | TRBV5-4 | CASTQLSGSPGDTQYF | TGTGCCAGCACCCAACTTAGCGGGAGTCCGGGGGATACGCAGTATTTT
once | TRBJ1-4 | TRBD1 | TRBV4-3 | CASSQGGTGLNEKLFF | TGCGCCAGCAGCCAAGGAGGGACAGGACTTAATGAAAAACTGTTTTTT
NA | TRBJ1-6 | TRBD1 | TRBV7-8 | CASSRDRVSPLHF | TGTGCCAGCAGCCGGGACAGGGTTTCACCCCTCCACTTT
NA | TRBJ1-6 | NA | TRBV4-1 | CASSQETPGDSDSPLHF | TGCGCCAGCAGCCAAGAAACTCCAGGGGATTCGGATTCACCCCTCCACTTT
NA | TRBJ1-2 | TRBD1 | TRBV19 | CASRGQKFPLPGAYTF | TGTGCCAGTAGGGGACAGAAATTTCCCCTCCCCGGCGCCTACACCTTC
NA | TRBJ2-3 | NA | TRBV5-1 | CASSLVSGIISTDTQYF | TGCGCCAGCAGCTTGGTTAGCGGAATAATAAGCACAGATACGCAGTATTTT
NA | TRBJ2-2 | NA | TRBV28 | CASSLRANTGELFF | TGTGCCAGCAGTTTACGCGCGAACACCGGGGAGCTGTTTTTT
few | TRBJ2-7 | TRBD1 | TRBV5-1 | CASTGTGNYEQYF | TGCGCCAGCACCGGGACAGGGAACTACGAGCAGTACTTC
NA | TRBJ2-5 | NA | TRBV28 | CASSSDYKRTQYF | TGTGCCAGCAGCTCCGACTATAAGAGGACCCAGTACTTC
once | TRBJ1-5 | NA | TRBV18 | CASRADSNQPQHF | TGTGCCAGCCGAGCGGATAGCAATCAGCCCCAGCATTTT
once | TRBJ2-5 | NA | TRBV14 | CASSTTRDTLRETQYF | TGTGCCAGCAGCACCACCCGGGACACCTTAAGGGAGACCCAGTACTTC
NA | TRBJ2-7 | TRBD2 | TRBV2 | CASSVGLAGAKYF | TGTGCCAGCAGTGTTGGTCTAGCGGGAGCAAAGTACTTC
NA | TRBJ1-6 | NA | TRBV20-1 | CSASFESSYNSPLHF | TGCAGTGCTAGTTTTGAGAGCTCCTATAATTCACCCCTCCACTTT
NA | TRBJ1-5 | TRBD1 | TRBV5-8 | CASSFGQGSQPQHF | TGTGCCAGCAGCTTTGGACAGGGCAGCCAGCCCCAGCATTTT
NA | TRBJ1-2 | TRBD1 | TRBV28 | CASSLGQNYGYTF | TGTGCCAGCAGTCTGGGACAGAACTATGGCTACACCTTC
NA | TRBJ2-3 | TRBD2 | TRBV6-5 | CASRDRDYPTDTQYF | TGTGCCAGCAGGGACCGGGACTACCCCACAGATACGCAGTATTTT
NA | TRBJ2-3 | NA | TRBV9 | CASSVRGDTQYF | TGTGCCAGCAGCGTAAGGGGTGATACGCAGTATTTT